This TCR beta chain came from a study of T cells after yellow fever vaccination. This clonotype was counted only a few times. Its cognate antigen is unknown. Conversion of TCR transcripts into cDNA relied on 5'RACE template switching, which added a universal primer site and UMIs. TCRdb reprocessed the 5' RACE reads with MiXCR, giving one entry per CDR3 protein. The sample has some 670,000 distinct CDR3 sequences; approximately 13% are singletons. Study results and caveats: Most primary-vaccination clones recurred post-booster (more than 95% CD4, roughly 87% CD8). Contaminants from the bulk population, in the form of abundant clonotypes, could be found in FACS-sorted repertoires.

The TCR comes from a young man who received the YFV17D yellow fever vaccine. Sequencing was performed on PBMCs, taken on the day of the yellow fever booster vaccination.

As DNA, the CDR3 is TGTGCCAGCAGCTACTCCCGGGCCGCGGGTGCAGATACGCAGTATTTT. As protein: CASSYSRAAGADTQYF. The chain employs TRBV7-3 and TRBJ2-3; tentative D call: TRBD2 (5 bases). Germline CDR1 is SGHTA and CDR2 is FQGTGA. V was trimmed by 4 bases and J by 4 bases, leaving 18 bases between them. The CDR3 is made up of 16 amino acids.